These 29 T cell receptor beta chains originate from one sample sequenced in a study of blood T cell repertoires in COVID-19 (dated by TCRdb to 2020 to 2021). Library preparation was by the immunoSEQ multiplex PCR assay. Imported from immuneACCESS, the table was reduced by TCRdb to in-frame sequences with V and J called. These copies leave out some clones; in studies compared against another copy, an unresolved V gene accounts for under half, and the cause of the remainder is not known. The sample table shows roughly 150,000 clones, and just under 90% are seen once. More than 9.5% of the sample comes from the top ten. The material sequenced was peripheral blood. These TCRs come from a woman older than 75 with acute or convalescent COVID-19.

The chain carries TRBV14 and TRBJ1-1; tentative D call: TRBD1 (6 bases). The V end was cut by 5 bases, the J end by 3 bases, with 13 bases between. Germline V gene sequence: CDR1 SGHDN, CDR2 FVKESK. There are 14 residues in the CDR3. DNA for the CDR3: TGTGCCAGCAGCTTAATCCAGGGGTACACTGAAGCTTTCTTT. Translating gives CASSLIQGYTEAFF. The whole variable domain, remainder taken from reference TRBV14 and TRBJ1-1, is EAGVTQFPSHSVIEKGQTVTLRCDPISGHDNLYWYRRVMGKEIKFLLHFVKESKQDESGMPNNRFLAERTGGTYSTLKVQPAELEDSGVYFCASSLIQGYTEAFFGQGTRLTVV.

In nucleotides, the CDR3 is TGCGCCAGCAGCTTGGCCGCCGGGAACACTGAAGCTTTCTTT. Its translation is CASSLAAGNTEAFF. The chain employs TRBV5-1 and TRBJ1-1, with D unresolved. This CDR3 has 14 amino acids. Germline CDR1 and CDR2: SGHRS and YFSETQ. Trimming took off 0 bases at V and 1 base at J, with 7 bases between the two ends.

Concerning this clone: An end of the junction differs from the germline gene, which may be a read error. This chain connects TRBV6-5 to TRBJ1-1; D not certain. CDR3 length equals 12 residues. Germline V gives CDR1 MNHEY, CDR2 SVGAGI. The CDR3 bases are TGTGCCAGCAATTACCTCGCGGCTGAAGCTTTCTTT. Protein: CASNYLAAEAFF.

This rearrangement joins TRBV28 to TRBJ1-1, with 7 nucleotides matching TRBD1. V was clipped by 5 bases and J by 4 bases; unmatched bases: 4. This CDR3 comprises 13 residues. Germline loops: CDR1 MDHEN, CDR2 SYDVKM. Here the CDR3 reads CASSRQGGTEAFF. As DNA, the CDR3 is TGTGCCAGCAGTCGCCAGGGGGGCACTGAAGCTTTCTTT.

The chain joins TRBV5-1 to TRBJ1-1, with 7 nucleotides matching TRBD1. The CDR3 sequence is 16 residues long. The V and J ends lost 2 bases and 1 base, in that order; junction bases with no gene match: 8. Per the germline V gene, CDR1 is SGHRS and CDR2 is YFSETQ. CDR3: CASSLRQGGGNTEAFF. CDR3 bases: TGCGCCAGCAGCTTACGACAGGGAGGTGGGAACACTGAAGCTTTCTTT.

The CDR3 spells CASSRDTNTGELFF. CDR3 DNA sequence: TGCGCCAGCAGCCGGGATACGAACACCGGGGAGCTGTTTTTT. The chain recombines TRBV5-1 with TRBJ2-2; D perhaps matches TRBD2 (5 bases). CDR1 is SGHRS and CDR2 is YFSETQ in the germline V gene. V was pared by 4 bases and J by 0 bases, with 7 bases between. The CDR3 extends over 14 amino acids.

This rearrangement joins TRBV10-3 to TRBJ2-5; no definite D call. This CDR3 is built from 18 residues. V was shortened by 0 bases and J by 0 bases, with 17 bases between the two germline ends. CDR1 is ENHRY, CDR2 SYGVKD, per germline. Here the CDR3 reads CAISESMSHKTDQETQYF. CDR3 bases: TGTGCCATCAGTGAGTCGATGTCCCACAAAACAGACCAAGAGACCCAGTACTTC.

This chain connects TRBV14 to TRBJ2-5; 10 bases are shared with TRBD2. This CDR3 contains 13 residues. Germline loops: CDR1 SGHDN, CDR2 FVKESK. V trimming: 4 bases; J trimming: 5 bases; junction bases outside the gene matches: 1. DNA of the CDR3: TGTGCCAGCAGCCTGGGACTAGCGGAGACCCAGTACTTC. This sequence encodes CASSLGLAETQYF. The full variable domain, rest sourced from reference TRBV14 and TRBJ2-5, is EAGVTQFPSHSVIEKGQTVTLRCDPISGHDNLYWYRRVMGKEIKFLLHFVKESKQDESGMPNNRFLAERTGGTYSTLKVQPAELEDSGVYFCASSLGLAETQYFGPGTRLLVL.

This sequence joins TRBV6-5 and TRBJ2-7; D perhaps matches TRBD1 (6 bases). Trimming pared 6 bases from V and 0 bases from J, leaving 15 bases between. The V gene's germline CDR1 is MNHEY and CDR2 SVGAGI. This CDR3 region has 15 residues. CDR3 amino acids: CASRMNRDTSYEQYF. The CDR3 DNA is TGTGCCAGCAGGATGAACCGGGACACCTCCTACGAGCAGTACTTC.

The chain joins TRBV4-3 to TRBJ1-2; 8 nucleotides align to TRBD1. Germline lookup yields CDR1 LGHNA and CDR2 YSLEER. V trimming: 3 bases; J trimming: 0 bases; junction bases outside the gene matches: 6. This CDR3 contains 16 residues. The CDR3 here is CASSQRTGGANYGYTF. The CDR3 bases are TGCGCCAGCAGCCAGCGTACAGGGGGAGCTAACTATGGCTACACCTTC.

This clone showed up just once. The rearrangement joins TRBV20-1 to TRBJ2-1; 9 nucleotides align to TRBD2. J lost 9 bases, V lost 3 bases, and 9 bases had no gene match. The CDR3 runs to 14 residues. Germline CDR1 is DFQATT and CDR2 is SNEGSKA (reference sequence). In DNA form, the CDR3 reads TGCAGTGCTAGTCGCGGGGGGGGCCGCGGTGAGCAGTTCTTC. This gives the protein CSASRGGGRGEQFF.

The CDR3 DNA is TGCAGCGTTGGGCTCCAACAAGAGACCCAGTACTTC. This codes for CSVGLQQETQYF. The chain joins TRBV29-1 to TRBJ2-5; no definite D call. With 4 bases removed from V and 2 bases from J, the gap between germline ends came to 8 bases. The V gene's germline CDR1 is SQVTM and CDR2 ANQGSEA. The CDR3 length is 12 residues.

This rearrangement joins TRBV5-1 to TRBJ2-3; weak D call: TRBD2 (6 bases). This CDR3 has 15 amino acids. V was pared by 0 bases and J by 1 base, with 9 bases between. Germline CDR1 and CDR2: SGHRS and YFSETQ. The DNA of the CDR3 is TGCGCCAGCAGCTTGGGCGGGATGGGCACAGATACGCAGTATTTT. Encoded protein: CASSLGGMGTDTQYF.

There are a few counts of this clone. This sequence joins TRBV2 and TRBJ2-7; 11 nucleotides match TRBD2. With 6 bases clipped from V and 2 bases from J, the junction kept 12 bases outside the gene matches. The CDR3 is 17 amino acids. Per the germline V gene, CDR1 is SNHLY and CDR2 is FYNNEI. The CDR3 DNA sequence: TGTGCCAGCAGACAGCTAGCGGGGGGTCCAGGAACCTACGAGCAGTACTTC. It specifies CASRQLAGGPGTYEQYF.

This sequence joins TRBV7-8 and TRBJ1-5, with a possible D match to TRBD1 (6 bases). Trimming shortened V by 3 bases and J by 0 bases, and 6 bases separated the two germline ends. This CDR3 has 14 residues. CDR1 is SGHVS, CDR2 FQNEAQ, per germline. Here the CDR3 DNA reads TGTGCCAGCAGCTTGGACAGTAGCAATCAGCCCCAGCATTTT. Translated, it gives CASSLDSSNQPQHF.

The chain recombines TRBV4-1 with TRBJ2-3; no firm D call. The germline V gene encodes CDR1 MGHRA and CDR2 YSYEKL. CDR3 size: 15 residues. Trimming pared 1 base from V and 0 bases from J, leaving 8 bases between. CDR3: CASSQGHASTDTQYF. CDR3 DNA: TGCGCCAGCAGCCAAGGGCATGCTAGCACAGATACGCAGTATTTT.

The chain employs TRBV15 and TRBJ2-7, with a possible D match to TRBD1 (5 bases). The V end was cut by 1 base, the J end by 4 bases, with 11 bases between. CDR3 length: 14 residues. Germline loops: CDR1 LNHNV, CDR2 YYDKDF (reference sequence). The CDR3 DNA is TGTGCCACCAGCAGAGGCCAGGGCCGATACGAGCAGTACTTC. Translated: CATSRGQGRYEQYF.

The V gene is TRBV4-3, the J gene TRBJ1-2; 9 bases agree with TRBD1. V shed 2 bases and J 5 bases; nucleotides not matched to a gene: 9. The CDR3 sequence is 16 residues long. Germline V CDR1 and CDR2: LGHNA, YSLEER. DNA for the CDR3: TGCGCCAGCAGCCAAAGCGTCGCGGGACAGGGTTATGGCTACACCTTC. Its translation is CASSQSVAGQGYGYTF.

V and J are TRBV5-5 and TRBJ2-7, with D perhaps TRBD2 (6 bases). The V end lost 4 bases, the J end lost 6 bases, and 17 bases lay between the germline ends. The CDR3 sequence is 14 residues long. Germline values: CDR1 SGHKS, CDR2 YYEKEE (reference sequence). CDR3 region: CASSPTGVSGEQYF. The CDR3 region has the DNA TGTGCCAGCAGCCCGACGGGAGTTTCTGGCGAGCAGTACTTC.

The J gene is TRBJ1-5, the V gene TRBV19; TRBD1 agrees at 9 bases. Germline assignment: CDR1 LNHDA and CDR2 SQIVND (reference sequence). The CDR3 runs 20 residues. The junction had 21 bases not matched to a gene; V was cut back by 4 bases and J by 5 bases. The CDR3 here is CASSRPRGTGIRSKDQPQHF. The CDR3 nucleotides read TGTGCCAGTAGTAGACCCCGAGGGACAGGGATTCGTTCTAAGGATCAGCCCCAGCATTTT.

The rearrangement links TRBV7-3 to TRBJ2-1; D gene uncertain. Trimming left V 4 bases short and J 6 bases short, with 10 bases between. This CDR3 contains 13 residues. The germline V gene encodes CDR1 SGHTA and CDR2 FQGTGA. The CDR3, as DNA: TGTGCCAGCAGCTCTATGATCTCCAATGAGCAGTTCTTC. This codes for CASSSMISNEQFF.

The gene calls are TRBV10-1 and TRBJ1-1; maybe TRBD1 (6 bases). Between the trimmed V and J ends, which lost 6 bases and 5 bases, there was a span of 16 bases. Germline assignment: CDR1 WNHNN and CDR2 SYGVQD (reference sequence). The CDR3 runs 14 residues. CDR3 loop: CASRKGDPGTEAFF. CDR3 in DNA: TGCGCCAGCAGGAAGGGGGACCCGGGGACTGAAGCTTTCTTT.

The V and J genes are TRBV5-1 and TRBJ2-3; 11 nucleotides align to TRBD2. Germline trimming cut 4 bases from V and 1 base from J; bases unmatched to any gene: 5. The CDR3 is made up of 16 amino acids. Germline CDR1 reads SGHRS; CDR2 reads YFSETQ. In DNA form, the CDR3 reads TGCGCCAGCAGCGCCCAGACTAGCGGGGGCACAGATACGCAGTATTTT. It specifies CASSAQTSGGTDTQYF.

This rearrangement joins TRBV4-1 to TRBJ1-4; possibly TRBD1 for D (5 bases). Trimming removed 4 bases from V and 7 bases from J, with 16 bases in between. The CDR3 runs 15 residues. Germline CDR1 is MGHRA and CDR2 is YSYEKL. CDR3 region: CASSLPRQGGEKLFF. The CDR3 DNA reads TGCGCCAGCAGCCTCCCCCGGCAGGGAGGTGAAAAACTGTTTTTT.

The genes are TRBV3-1 (or the pseudogene TRBV3-2) and TRBJ1-1; the match to TRBD1 covers 7 bases. V dropped 1 base and J dropped 4; count of bases not matched to a gene: 6. Germline assignment: CDR1 LGHDT and CDR2 YNNKEL (reference sequence). The CDR3 runs to 15 residues. CDR3 sequence reads: CASSQASAGGTEAFF. CDR3 DNA: TGTGCCAGCAGCCAAGCGTCGGCAGGGGGCACTGAAGCTTTCTTT.

The chain joins TRBV19 to TRBJ1-4, with TRBD1 matching 8 bases. The junction had 6 bases not matched to a gene; V was cut back by 1 base and J by 14 bases. Germline CDR1 is LNHDA and CDR2 is SQIVND (reference sequence). The CDR3 consists of 13 residues. CDR3: CASSIGDRQTLFF. For the CDR3, the DNA is TGTGCCAGTAGTATAGGGGACAGGCAGACGCTGTTTTTT.

V is TRBV28 and J is TRBJ1-5, with a possible D match to TRBD1 (6 bases). V was cut by 6 bases and J by 2 bases, with 8 bases left in between. Looked up from germline, CDR1 is MDHEN and CDR2 is SYDVKM. CDR3 size: 13 residues. The chain's CDR3 is CASRSGGNQPQHF. The CDR3 nucleotides read TGTGCCAGCAGGTCAGGGGGCAATCAGCCCCAGCATTTT.

This clone is a singleton in its sample. The genes are TRBV2 and TRBJ1-5; 9 positions agree with TRBD1. Unmatched junction bases numbered 4, after V lost 5 bases and J lost 5 bases. This CDR3 is built from 14 residues. CDR1 is SNHLY and CDR2 is FYNNEI in the germline V gene. The CDR3 spells CASSPDRGDQPQHF. The CDR3 DNA follows: TGTGCCAGCAGTCCCGACAGGGGGGATCAGCCCCAGCATTTT.

The rearrangement uses TRBV5-1 and TRBJ2-3; D is ambiguous. Trimming shortened V by 3 bases and J by 1 base, and 15 bases separated the two germline ends. CDR1 and CDR2 from the germline V gene are SGHRS and YFSETQ. The CDR3 runs to 16 residues. CDR3 DNA: TGCGCCAGCAGCTCGGAAGGAGACCACCGCACAGATACGCAGTATTTT. Translation: CASSSEGDHRTDTQYF.